Shown below are 23 T cell receptor beta chains from a single sample sequenced in a study of blood T cell repertoires in COVID-19. The data were produced by immunoSEQ multiplex PCR, yet TCRdb's version contains in-frame clones alone and is incomplete. The sample lists about 200,000 clones, less than 90% occurring once. The sample comprised peripheral blood. The receptors come from a woman in her sixties or seventies with acute or convalescent COVID-19.

The chain joins TRBV29-1 to TRBJ2-5, with 7 positions matching TRBD1. Trimming took 6 bases from V and 6 from J; bases not matched to a gene: 7. Germline values: CDR1 SQVTM, CDR2 ANQGSEA. CDR3 size: 12 residues. The CDR3 DNA is TGCAGCGTCTTGACAGGGAAGAAGACCCAGTACTTC. Translating it yields CSVLTGKKTQYF.

The chain recombines TRBV28 with TRBJ2-7; 8 bases align to TRBD1. Looked up from germline, CDR1 is MDHEN and CDR2 is SYDVKM. V was clipped by 6 bases and J by 4 bases; unmatched bases: 11. This CDR3 has 15 residues. The CDR3 region has the DNA TGTGCCAGCAGCCTCCGGGGACAGGATCGATACGAGCAGTACTTC. Translated, it gives CASSLRGQDRYEQYF.

The chain uses TRBV19 and TRBJ1-3; no firm D call. Germline assignment: CDR1 LNHDA and CDR2 SQIVND (reference sequence). The CDR3 loop spans 14 amino acids. Trimming left V 6 bases short and J 4 bases short, with 13 bases between. The CDR3 sequence is CASSPRVAGNTIYF. CDR3 DNA: TGTGCCAGTAGCCCCCGGGTGGCCGGAAACACCATATATTTT.

The J gene is TRBJ2-1, the V gene TRBV19; 7 nucleotides align to TRBD2. Germline CDR1 LNHDA, CDR2 SQIVND (reference sequence). Trimming removed 1 base from V and 0 bases from J; junction bases left unmatched: 12. The CDR3 loop spans 19 amino acids. CDR3 DNA: TGTGCCAGTAGTATAGGGGCAGCGGGAACTTACTCCTCCTACAATGAGCAGTTCTTC. Translated: CASSIGAAGTYSSYNEQFF.

V usage is TRBV28 and J usage is TRBJ2-2, with D possibly being TRBD1 (5 bases). The V gene lost 1 base and the J gene lost 9 bases, with 12 bases spanning the gap. CDR1 and CDR2 from the germline V gene are MDHEN and SYDVKM. This CDR3 spans 14 amino acids. CDR3 sequence: CASSLSDIYRELFF. The DNA of the CDR3 is TGTGCCAGCAGTTTATCGGACATCTACCGGGAGCTGTTTTTT.

This clone was seen a single time. This rearrangement joins TRBV7-9 to TRBJ1-3, with D unclear. The V end lost 7 bases, the J end lost 4 bases, and 5 bases lay between the germline ends. Germline V CDR1 and CDR2: SEHNR, FQNEAQ (reference sequence). The CDR3 contains 11 residues. DNA for the CDR3: TGTGCCAGCATGGAGGGAAACACCATATATTTT. The encoded protein is CASMEGNTIYF.

The chain employs TRBV7-2 and TRBJ2-1; 15 nucleotides align to TRBD2. The CDR3 consists of 16 residues. Looked up from germline, CDR1 is SGHTA and CDR2 is FQGNSA. V lost 1 base to trimming and J lost 7 bases; unmatched junction nucleotides: 2. In DNA form, the CDR3 reads TGTGCCAGCAGCTTAGTGGGGACTAGCGGGAGGAATGAGCAGTTCTTC. Its translation is CASSLVGTSGRNEQFF.

The chain uses TRBV10-3 and TRBJ1-5, with TRBD1 as a possible D gene (5 bases). Germline V gene data show CDR1 as ENHRY and CDR2 as SYGVKD. V was trimmed by 6 bases and J by 3 bases, leaving 9 bases between them. The CDR3 is made up of 13 amino acids. Written as DNA, the CDR3 is TGTGCCATCAGCCGGGACTCCAATCAGCCCCAGCATTTT. Protein: CAISRDSNQPQHF.

V is TRBV5-4 and J is TRBJ1-1; 8 bases align to TRBD1. The germline gives CDR1 SGHNT, CDR2 YYREEE (reference sequence). The CDR3 length is 14 residues. Losses at the gene ends were 2 bases for V and 1 base for J; bases not matched to a gene: 1. The CDR3 nucleotides read TGTGCCAGCAGCTTACAGGGGGGGAACACTGAAGCTTTCTTT. This sequence encodes CASSLQGGNTEAFF.

V usage is TRBV19 and J usage is TRBJ1-2, with TRBD1 identical over 8 bases. The J segment lost 2 bases and the V segment lost 5 bases, leaving 7 bases of the junction unmatched. Per germline, CDR1 LNHDA and CDR2 SQIVND (reference sequence). This CDR3 is built from 15 residues. The CDR3 protein is CASSPRTGLNYGYTF. In DNA form, the CDR3 reads TGTGCCAGTAGTCCCCGGACAGGGCTAAACTATGGCTACACCTTC.

The CDR3 DNA reads TGTGCCAGCAGCCCACCGACTAGCAACCCAGATACGCAGTATTTT. Its translation is CASSPPTSNPDTQYF. This chain links TRBV3-1 (or the pseudogene TRBV3-2) with TRBJ2-3, with 7 bases matching TRBD2. This CDR3 comprises 15 residues. Germline loops: CDR1 LGHDT, CDR2 YNNKEL (reference sequence). V was clipped by 4 bases and J by 4 bases; unmatched bases: 8.

This clone came up once. The J gene is TRBJ2-5, the V gene TRBV7-2; possibly TRBD1 for D (6 bases). The CDR3 is made up of 13 amino acids. V was clipped by 0 bases and J by 5 bases, with 7 bases between them. Germline values: CDR1 SGHTA, CDR2 FQGNSA. CDR3 region: CASSLAGAETQYF. In nucleotides, the CDR3 is TGTGCCAGCAGCTTAGCGGGGGCTGAGACCCAGTACTTC.

The chain combines TRBV7-9 with TRBJ2-4, with D unresolved. Trimming pared 2 bases from V and 0 bases from J, leaving 11 bases between. CDR1 and CDR2 (germline): SEHNR, FQNEAQ (reference sequence). CDR3 size: 16 residues. The CDR3: CASSLLNLLAKNIQYF. CDR3 sequence (DNA): TGTGCCAGCAGCTTACTAAATTTGTTAGCCAAAAACATTCAGTACTTC.

This clone was seen just once. V gene TRBV18 combines with J gene TRBJ2-1; TRBD2 matches at 8 bases. CDR1 KGHSH and CDR2 LQKENI come from the germline V gene. J lost 4 bases, V lost 0 bases, and 8 bases had no gene match. The CDR3 consists of 17 residues. Here the CDR3 reads CASSPPIGTSGYNEQFF. The CDR3 bases are TGTGCCAGCTCACCACCTATCGGAACTAGCGGTTACAATGAGCAGTTCTTC.

The chain employs TRBV2 and TRBJ1-6, with D tentatively TRBD1 (5 bases). V was cut by 6 bases and J by 3 bases, with 9 bases left in between. CDR3 size: 14 residues. Germline CDR1 reads SNHLY; CDR2 reads FYNNEI. The CDR3 loop is CASRRDSYNSPLHF. Written as DNA, the CDR3 is TGTGCCAGCAGGAGAGACAGCTATAATTCACCCCTCCACTTT.

The rearrangement links TRBV23-1 to TRBJ1-1; D call uncertain. TRBV23-1 is classed as an ORF, of uncertain function. The CDR3 consists of 9 residues. V lost 8 bases and J lost 8, with 6 bases in between. CDR3 amino acids: CASRVEAFF. CDR3 DNA: TGCGCCAGCCGAGTCGAAGCTTTCTTT.

The V gene is TRBV5-1, the J gene TRBJ2-3; 10 nucleotides match TRBD2. The CDR3 is made up of 15 amino acids. V dropped 5 bases and J dropped 1; count of bases not matched to a gene: 4. Germline CDR1 and CDR2: SGHRS and YFSETQ. The CDR3 sequence is CASSLTSGGTDTQYF. The CDR3 region has the DNA TGCGCCAGCAGTCTAACTAGCGGGGGCACAGATACGCAGTATTTT.

This chain links TRBV18 with TRBJ1-1; a possible D gene is TRBD1 (5 bases). V was cut by 6 bases and J by 3 bases, with 14 bases left in between. Germline V gene data show CDR1 as KGHSH and CDR2 as LQKENI. The CDR3 runs 14 residues. The CDR3 sequence: CASSSSSGDTEAFF. The CDR3 DNA sequence: TGTGCCAGCTCCTCGTCCTCGGGGGACACTGAAGCTTTCTTT.

V usage is TRBV3-1 (or the pseudogene TRBV3-2) and J usage is TRBJ1-5; D unclear. The CDR3 loop spans 13 amino acids. The V gene lost 0 bases and the J gene lost 9 bases, with 9 bases spanning the gap. Germline V CDR1 and CDR2: LGHDT, YNNKEL (reference sequence). Here the CDR3 DNA reads TGTGCCAGCAGCCAAGATTTGGGAGGGCCCCAGCATTTT. It encodes CASSQDLGGPQHF.

The chain recombines TRBV5-1 with TRBJ2-4; 9 nucleotides line up with TRBD2. CDR3 size: 20 residues. J lost 0 bases, V lost 4 bases, and 17 bases had no gene match. Germline CDR1 SGHRS, CDR2 YFSETQ. CDR3 loop: CASSLGIGTSSTLAKNIQYF. The CDR3 bases are TGCGCCAGCAGCCTAGGGATAGGGACTAGCTCAACGCTAGCCAAAAACATTCAGTACTTC. Complete variable domain (other parts from reference TRBV5-1 and TRBJ2-4): KAGVTQTPRYLIKTRGQQVTLSCSPISGHRSVSWYQQTPGQGLQFLFEYFSETQRNKGNFPGRFSGRQFSNSRSEMNVSTLELGDSALYLCASSLGIGTSSTLAKNIQYFGAGTRLSVL.

The chain has TRBV7-6 and TRBJ2-7; 9 nucleotides agree with TRBD1. Germline-derived CDR1 and CDR2 are SGHVS and FNYEAQ. This CDR3 is 15 amino acids long. Trimming took 2 bases from V and 6 from J; bases not matched to a gene: 8. The CDR3 DNA follows: TGTGCCAGCAGCTTAAATCTGGACAGGGGACGCGAGCAGTACTTC. Residues: CASSLNLDRGREQYF.

This clone was picked up one time. The CDR3 region is CASSLTLNTEAFF. The DNA for the CDR3 is TGTGCCAGCAGCCTAACGTTGAACACTGAAGCTTTCTTT. The rearrangement uses TRBV21-1 and TRBJ1-1. TRBV21-1 corresponds to a pseudogene. The CDR3 has 13 amino acids.

This chain uses TRBV11-2 with TRBJ2-7; D not resolved. Looked up from germline, CDR1 is SGHAT and CDR2 is FQNNGV. The V end lost 2 bases, the J end lost 1 base, and 9 bases lay between the germline ends. The CDR3 covers 14 residues. CDR3 region: CASSLSVPSYEQYF. In DNA form, the CDR3 reads TGTGCCAGCAGCTTATCAGTGCCTTCCTACGAGCAGTACTTC.